The present TCR beta chain was sequenced within a study of OX40 agonist ivuxolimab in advanced cancers. Study in general: The group had a mean age of around 60 years, ranged from about 23 to 79, and was 80% to 90% male.

Concerning this clone itself: Its antigen is unidentified.

Study-wide results and limits: Antigen specificity remained undetermined for the expanded peripheral T cells.

The CDR3 is 14 residues long. Germline V lookup: CDR1 LNHDA, CDR2 SQIVND (reference sequence). V lost 8 bases to trimming and J lost 2 bases, with 15 bases between them. Data came from immunoSEQ multiplex PCR; TCRdb stores just in-frame clones and leaves some out. The sample shows 50,000 to 65,000 clones, about 81% of them seen only once. This chain joins TRBV19 and TRBJ1-2; tentatively, D is TRBD1 (5 bases). The TCR was taken from an adult with an advanced solid tumor such as melanoma, head and neck, liver or kidney cancer. Sequenced material: CD4+ or CD8+ T cells sorted from blood, taken in a trial of the OX40 agonist ivuxolimab. In DNA form, the CDR3 reads TGTGCCAGTTCAGGGCTGAGCTTCAACTATGGCTACACCTTC. Protein product: CASSGLSFNYGYTF.